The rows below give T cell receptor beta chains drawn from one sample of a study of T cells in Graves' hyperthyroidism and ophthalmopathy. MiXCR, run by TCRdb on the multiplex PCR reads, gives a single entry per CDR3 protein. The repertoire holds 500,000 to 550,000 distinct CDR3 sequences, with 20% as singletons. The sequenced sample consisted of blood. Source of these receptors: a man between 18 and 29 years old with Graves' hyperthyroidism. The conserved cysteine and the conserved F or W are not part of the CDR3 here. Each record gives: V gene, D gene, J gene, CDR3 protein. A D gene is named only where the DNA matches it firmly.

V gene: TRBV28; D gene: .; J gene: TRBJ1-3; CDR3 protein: DSSPRASGNTIY
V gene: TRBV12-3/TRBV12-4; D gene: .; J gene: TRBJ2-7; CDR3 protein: ASSRILRREGLRYEQY
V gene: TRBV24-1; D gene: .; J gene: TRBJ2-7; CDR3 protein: ATSDPLGGNYEQY
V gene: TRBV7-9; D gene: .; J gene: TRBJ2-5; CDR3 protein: ASSPISGAPETQY
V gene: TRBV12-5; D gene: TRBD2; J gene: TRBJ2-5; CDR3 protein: ASGPGTTSGVETQY
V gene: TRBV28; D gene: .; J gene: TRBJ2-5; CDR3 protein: ASNGGGASQETQY
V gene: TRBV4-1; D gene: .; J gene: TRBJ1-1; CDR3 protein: ASSQDYPTGRTEAF
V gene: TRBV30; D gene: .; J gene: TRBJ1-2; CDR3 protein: AWGQTTPYGYT
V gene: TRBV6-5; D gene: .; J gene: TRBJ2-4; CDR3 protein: ASSLNSAGAPIAKNIQY
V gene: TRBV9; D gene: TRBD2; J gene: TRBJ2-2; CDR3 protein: ASSPRLAGGAPNTGELF
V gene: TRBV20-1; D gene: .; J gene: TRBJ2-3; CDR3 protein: SAPPWDGGGDTQY
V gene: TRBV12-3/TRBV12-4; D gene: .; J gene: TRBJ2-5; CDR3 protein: ASSLTGQSQETQY
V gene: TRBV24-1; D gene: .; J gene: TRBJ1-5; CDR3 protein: ATSDATGNGPQH
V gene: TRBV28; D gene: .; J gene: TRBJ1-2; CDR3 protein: ASSSGEADGYT
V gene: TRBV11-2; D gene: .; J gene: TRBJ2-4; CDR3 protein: ASSSRTTGNIQY
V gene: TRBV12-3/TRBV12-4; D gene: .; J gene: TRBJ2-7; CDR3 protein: ASSPGFPEGYEQY
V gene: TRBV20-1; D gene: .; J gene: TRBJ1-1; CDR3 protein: SARDRRQETEAF
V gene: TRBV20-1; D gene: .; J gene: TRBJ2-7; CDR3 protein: SARSTSDEQY
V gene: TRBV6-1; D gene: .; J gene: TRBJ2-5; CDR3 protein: ASHPTRLETQY
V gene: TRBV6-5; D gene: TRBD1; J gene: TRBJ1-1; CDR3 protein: ASSYYRGRTEAF
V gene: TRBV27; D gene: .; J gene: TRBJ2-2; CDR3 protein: ASSLSMDTGELF
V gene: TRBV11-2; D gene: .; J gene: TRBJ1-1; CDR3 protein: ASSPYRAGDTEAF
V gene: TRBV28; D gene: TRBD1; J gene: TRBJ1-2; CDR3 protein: ASSSPSGTGPQSYGYT
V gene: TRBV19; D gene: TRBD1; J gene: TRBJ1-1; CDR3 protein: ASSARDRQEAF
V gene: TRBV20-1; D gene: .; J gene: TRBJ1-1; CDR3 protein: SASPPTGKNTEAF
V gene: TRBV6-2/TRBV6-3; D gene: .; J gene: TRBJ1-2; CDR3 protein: ASSYSTLAGYT
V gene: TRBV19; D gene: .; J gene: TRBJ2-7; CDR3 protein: ASSTSDATYEQY
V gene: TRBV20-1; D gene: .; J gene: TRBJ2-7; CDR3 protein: SASGGLREQY
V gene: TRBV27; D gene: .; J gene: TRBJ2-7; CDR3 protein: ASSPGDSIYEQY
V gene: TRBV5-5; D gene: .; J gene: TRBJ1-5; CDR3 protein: ASSLTPRQPQH
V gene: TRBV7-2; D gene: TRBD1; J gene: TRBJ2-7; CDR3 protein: ASSLRPGQGVNEQY
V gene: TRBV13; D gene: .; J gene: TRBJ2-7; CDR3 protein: ASSLGGGDLREQY
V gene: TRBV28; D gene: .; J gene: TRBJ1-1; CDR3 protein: ASSLEVGFEAF
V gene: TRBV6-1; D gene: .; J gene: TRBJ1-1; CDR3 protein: ASSERGGEAF
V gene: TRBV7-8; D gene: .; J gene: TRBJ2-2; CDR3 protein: ASSLGWTGNTGELF
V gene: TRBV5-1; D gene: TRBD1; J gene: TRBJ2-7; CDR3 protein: ASGRDRASEQY
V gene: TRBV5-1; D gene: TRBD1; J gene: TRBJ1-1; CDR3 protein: ASSIGGAAEAF
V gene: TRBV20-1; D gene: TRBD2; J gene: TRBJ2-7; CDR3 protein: SARGPGGFYEQY
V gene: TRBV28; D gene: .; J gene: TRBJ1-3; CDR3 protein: ASSPGDRLRGLY
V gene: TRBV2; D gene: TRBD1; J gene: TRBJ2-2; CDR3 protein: ASSGQGRNTGELF
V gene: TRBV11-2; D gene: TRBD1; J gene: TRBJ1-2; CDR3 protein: ASSWVRQGGYGYT
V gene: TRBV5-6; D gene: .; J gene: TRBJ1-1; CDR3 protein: ASSFLGPRSTEAF
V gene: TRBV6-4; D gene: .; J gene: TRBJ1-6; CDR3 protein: ASSEGGQLRRNSPLH
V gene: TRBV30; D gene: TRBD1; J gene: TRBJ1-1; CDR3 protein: AWSPSGTGVNTEAF
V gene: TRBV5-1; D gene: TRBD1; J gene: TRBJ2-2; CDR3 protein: ASTLQTGDTGELF